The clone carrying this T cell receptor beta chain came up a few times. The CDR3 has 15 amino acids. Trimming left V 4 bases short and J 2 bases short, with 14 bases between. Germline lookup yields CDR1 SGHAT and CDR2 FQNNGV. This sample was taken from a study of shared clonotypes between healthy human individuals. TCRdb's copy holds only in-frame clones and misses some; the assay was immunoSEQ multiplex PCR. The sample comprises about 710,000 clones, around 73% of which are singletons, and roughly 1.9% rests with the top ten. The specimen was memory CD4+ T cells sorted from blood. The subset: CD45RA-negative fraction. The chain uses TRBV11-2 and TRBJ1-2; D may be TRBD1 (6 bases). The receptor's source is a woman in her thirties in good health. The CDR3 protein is CASSSDRFQNYGYTF. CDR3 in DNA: TGTGCCAGCAGCTCCGACAGGTTCCAGAACTATGGCTACACCTTC.